This T cell receptor beta chain was profiled in a study of T cells expressing NK-cell markers. TCRdb re-analyzed the 5' RACE reads; it lists each CDR3 protein once, without DNA. This specimen shows roughly 420,000 distinct CDR3 sequences; the ten leading clones hold approximately 7%. Germline values: CDR1 DFQATT, CDR2 SNEGSKA (reference sequence). The CDR3 runs 14 residues. Sequencing was done on a sample of blood T cells: a sorted CD56 or NKG2C T cell subset, CD4+ or CD8+ T cells, or bulk PBMC T cells (not recorded which). This rearrangement joins TRBV20-1 to TRBJ1-5; the TRBD1 assignment by TCRdb is unverifiable without DNA. The receptor's source is a woman between 18 and 69 years old in good health. The CDR3 sequence is CSARAQQGNQPQHF.